This TCR beta chain came from a study of shared clonotypes between healthy human individuals. Trimming removed 7 bases at V and 4 bases at J, with 14 bases between. Germline CDR1 is MNHEY and CDR2 is SVGAGI. The CDR3 sequence is 14 residues long. There are a few counts of this clone. Its cognate antigen is unknown. Overall study results and limits: Sampling used blood alone; tissue repertoires probably differ. Generally, naive subsets came out with larger estimated richness than memory subsets. A small donor pool kept down the genetic and exposure-history diversity that was represented. An effect of sequencing depth on clonotype sharing among donors was expected.

TCRdb keeps only in-frame clones here, not all; method: immunoSEQ multiplex PCR. This table has about 1,900,000 clones, roughly 95% appearing once. Cells designated naive CD8 were CD45RO-negative and were positively selected for CCR7, with terminally differentiated effector memory CD45RA+ cells excluded. The V gene is TRBV6-5, the J gene TRBJ1-3; D is perhaps TRBD1 (5 bases). The origin of this receptor is a man younger than 35 in good health. The sequenced material came from naive CD8+ T cells sorted from blood. The CDR3 DNA follows: TGTGCCAGCATTCCAGGGTATTCGGGAAACACCATATATTTT. Amino acid sequence: CASIPGYSGNTIYF.